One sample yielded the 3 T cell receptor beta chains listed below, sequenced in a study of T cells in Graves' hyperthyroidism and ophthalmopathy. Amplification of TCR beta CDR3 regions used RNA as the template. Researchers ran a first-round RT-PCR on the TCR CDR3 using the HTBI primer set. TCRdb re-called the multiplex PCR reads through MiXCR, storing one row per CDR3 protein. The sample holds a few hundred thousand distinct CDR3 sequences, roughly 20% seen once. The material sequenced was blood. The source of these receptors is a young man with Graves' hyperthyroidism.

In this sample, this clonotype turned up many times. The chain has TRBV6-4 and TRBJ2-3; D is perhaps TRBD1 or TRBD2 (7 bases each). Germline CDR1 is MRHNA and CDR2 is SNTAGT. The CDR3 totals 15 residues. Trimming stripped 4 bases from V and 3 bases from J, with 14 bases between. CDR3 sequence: CASSVREGATDTQYF. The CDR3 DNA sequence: TGTGCCAGCAGTGTAAGGGAGGGGGCTACAGATACGCAGTATTTT.

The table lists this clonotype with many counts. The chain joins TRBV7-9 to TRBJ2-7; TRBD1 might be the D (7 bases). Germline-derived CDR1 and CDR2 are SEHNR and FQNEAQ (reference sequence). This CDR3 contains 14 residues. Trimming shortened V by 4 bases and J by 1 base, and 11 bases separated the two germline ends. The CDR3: CASSSGDSSYEQYF. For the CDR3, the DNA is TGTGCCAGCAGCTCGGGGGACAGTTCCTACGAGCAGTACTTC.

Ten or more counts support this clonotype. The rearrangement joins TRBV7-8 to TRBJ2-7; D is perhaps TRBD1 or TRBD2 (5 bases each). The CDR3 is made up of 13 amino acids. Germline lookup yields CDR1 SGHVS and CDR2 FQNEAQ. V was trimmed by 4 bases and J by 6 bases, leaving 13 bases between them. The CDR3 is CASSSTRGAEQYF. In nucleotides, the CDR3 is TGTGCCAGCAGCTCCACGCGAGGGGCCGAGCAGTACTTC. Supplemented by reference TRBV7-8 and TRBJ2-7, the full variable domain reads GAGVSQSPRYKVAKRGQDVALRCDPISGHVSLFWYQQALGQGPEFLTYFQNEAQLDKSGLPSDRFFAERPEGSVSTLKIQRTQQEDSAVYLCASSSTRGAEQYFGPGTRLTVT.